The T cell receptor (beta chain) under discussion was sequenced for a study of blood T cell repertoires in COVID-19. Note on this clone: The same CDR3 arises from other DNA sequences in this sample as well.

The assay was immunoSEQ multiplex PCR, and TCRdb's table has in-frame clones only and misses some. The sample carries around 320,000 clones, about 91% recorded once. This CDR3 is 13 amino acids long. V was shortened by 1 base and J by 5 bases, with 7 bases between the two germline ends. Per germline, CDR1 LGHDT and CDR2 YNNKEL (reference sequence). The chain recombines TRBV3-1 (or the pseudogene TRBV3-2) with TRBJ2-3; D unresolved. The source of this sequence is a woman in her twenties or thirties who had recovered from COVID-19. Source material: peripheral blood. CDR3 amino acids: CASSQGSEDTQYF. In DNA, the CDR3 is TGTGCCAGCAGCCAAGGGAGCGAAGATACGCAGTATTTT.